These T cell receptor beta chains were read from a single sample in a study of cytomegalovirus exposure and HLA in healthy donors. Some clones are missing from TCRdb's copy, which holds only in-frame ones; the method was immunoSEQ multiplex PCR. Of some 200,000 clones in the sample, 83% were seen once. Sequencing input: PBMCs. These receptors came from a girl between 10 and 17 years old in good health and CMV-seronegative. Each CDR3 is given without its conserved first and last residue. The order of the fields is V gene, CDR3 protein.

V: TRBV7-3; CDR3: ASSFGPGTGIPYT
V: TRBV4-2; CDR3: ASSQEDRGNTIY
V: TRBV2; CDR3: ASSGRTTGYYEQY
V: TRBV5-1; CDR3: ASSWAGTGDTEAF
V: TRBV7-8; CDR3: ASGRDFYGTANTEAF
V: TRBV7-2; CDR3: ASSPSGGVYGYT
V: TRBV6-1; CDR3: ASRDRRNTIY
V: TRBV7-2; CDR3: ASSLAPSHSRGGRETQY
V: TRBV11-2; CDR3: ASSLLYSSSYEQY
V: TRBV4-2; CDR3: ASSQGGAGGVGDEQF
V: TRBV4-2; CDR3: ASRYTGQPGELF
V: TRBV28; CDR3: ASSLLGQIR
V: TRBV19; CDR3: ASSGTETYEQY
V: TRBV4-2; CDR3: ASSQESSGGSNEQF
V: TRBV28; CDR3: ASQNEKLF
V: TRBV11-2; CDR3: ASTPLRSYGYT
V: TRBV5-1; CDR3: ASRDSGGETQY
V: TRBV6-1; CDR3: ASSEALQGGSYNSPLH
V: TRBV7-9; CDR3: ASSWGQGLDEQY
V: TRBV5-1; CDR3: ASSLGGGDKQY
V: TRBV5-1; CDR3: ASSPRDINYGYT
V: TRBV28; CDR3: ASSSGQGGVRGSNQPQH
V: TRBV6-5; CDR3: ASRGKNTGELF
V: TRBV30; CDR3: ASAATGTGYT
V: TRBV11-3; CDR3: ASSLGGRDTGELF
V: TRBV30; CDR3: AWSVLTSSPNEQF
V: TRBV10-3; CDR3: AISESLQTQNTIY
V: TRBV5-8; CDR3: ASSLGTHWQY
V: TRBV28; CDR3: ASQRPVNYGYT
V: TRBV6-5; CDR3: ASRQGGYEQY
V: TRBV6-4; CDR3: ASSDSEYTEAF
V: TRBV29-1; CDR3: SVVLAGGRYEQY
V: TRBV15; CDR3: ATSRDRSNYGYT
V: TRBV29-1; CDR3: SVVSGSHTDTQY
V: TRBV7-9; CDR3: ASSSWTSRQETQY
V: TRBV18; CDR3: ASSPGQGNQPQH
V: TRBV7-2; CDR3: ASSPFAEQETQY
V: TRBV7-2; CDR3: ASSRGQGEDRY